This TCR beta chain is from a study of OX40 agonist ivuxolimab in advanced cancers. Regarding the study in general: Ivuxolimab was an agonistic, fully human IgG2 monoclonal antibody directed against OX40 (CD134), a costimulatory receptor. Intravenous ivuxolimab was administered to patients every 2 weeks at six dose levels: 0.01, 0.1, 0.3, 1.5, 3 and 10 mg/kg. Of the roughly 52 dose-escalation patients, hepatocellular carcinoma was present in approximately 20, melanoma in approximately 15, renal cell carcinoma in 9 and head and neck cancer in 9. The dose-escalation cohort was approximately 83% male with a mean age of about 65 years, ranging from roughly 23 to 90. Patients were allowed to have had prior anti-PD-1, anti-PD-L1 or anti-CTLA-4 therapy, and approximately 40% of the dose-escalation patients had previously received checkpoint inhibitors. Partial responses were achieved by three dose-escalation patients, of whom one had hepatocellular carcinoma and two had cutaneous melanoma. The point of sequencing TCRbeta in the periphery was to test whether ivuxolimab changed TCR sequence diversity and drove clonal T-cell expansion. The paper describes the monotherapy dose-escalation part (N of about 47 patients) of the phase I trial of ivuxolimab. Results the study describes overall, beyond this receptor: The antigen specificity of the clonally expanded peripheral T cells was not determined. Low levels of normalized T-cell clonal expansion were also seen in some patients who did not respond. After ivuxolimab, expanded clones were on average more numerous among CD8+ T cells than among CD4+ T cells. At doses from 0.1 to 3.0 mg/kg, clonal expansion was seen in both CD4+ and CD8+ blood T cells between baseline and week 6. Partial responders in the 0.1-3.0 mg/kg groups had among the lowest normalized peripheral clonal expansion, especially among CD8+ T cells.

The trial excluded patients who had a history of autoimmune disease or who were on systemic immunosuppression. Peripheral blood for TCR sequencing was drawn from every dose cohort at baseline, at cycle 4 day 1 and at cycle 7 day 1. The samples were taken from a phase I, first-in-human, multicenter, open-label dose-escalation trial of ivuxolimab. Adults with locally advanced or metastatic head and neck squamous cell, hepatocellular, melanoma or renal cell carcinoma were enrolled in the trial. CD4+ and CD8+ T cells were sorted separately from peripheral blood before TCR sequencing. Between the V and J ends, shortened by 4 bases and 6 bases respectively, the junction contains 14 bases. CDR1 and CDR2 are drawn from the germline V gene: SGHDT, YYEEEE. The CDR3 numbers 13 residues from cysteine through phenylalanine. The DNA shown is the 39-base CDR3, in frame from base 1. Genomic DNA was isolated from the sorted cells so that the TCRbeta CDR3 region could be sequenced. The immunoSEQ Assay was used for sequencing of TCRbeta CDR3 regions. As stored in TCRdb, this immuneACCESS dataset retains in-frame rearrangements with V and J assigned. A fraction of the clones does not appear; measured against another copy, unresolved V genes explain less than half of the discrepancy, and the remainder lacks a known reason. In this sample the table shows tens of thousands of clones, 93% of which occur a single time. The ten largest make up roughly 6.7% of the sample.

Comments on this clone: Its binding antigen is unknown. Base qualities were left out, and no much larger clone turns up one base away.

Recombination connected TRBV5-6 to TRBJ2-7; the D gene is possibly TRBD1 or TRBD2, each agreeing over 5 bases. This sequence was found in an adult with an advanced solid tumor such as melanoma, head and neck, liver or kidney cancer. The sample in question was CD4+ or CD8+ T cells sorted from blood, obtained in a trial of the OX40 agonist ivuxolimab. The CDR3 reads CASSGTQTLEQYF. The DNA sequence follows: TGTGCCAGCAGCGGGACCCAGACACTCGAGCAGTACTTC.